Below, 2 T cell receptor beta chains from the same sample are listed, as sequenced in a study of CD8+ T cells in alopecia areata. Sequencing used cDNA as its template, made by extracting RNA and reverse transcribing it. Repertoires were generated with immunoSEQ multiplex PCR, while TCRdb's copy carries only in-frame clones and drops some. Of approximately 200,000 clones listed, roughly three fifths are singletons. This sample's treatment: oral pan-JAK inhibitor, 5-10 mg twice daily. The material was CD4+ T cells sorted from blood, obtained at week 4, from a patient treated with tofacitinib. Receptors were obtained from a human donor with alopecia areata.

In its sample, this clone was seen once. In DNA, the CDR3 is TGCGCCAGCAGTCTGGACAGGGTTCGTGGAGAGCAGTACTTC. Protein sequence: CASSLDRVRGEQYF. The chain recombines TRBV5-1 with TRBJ2-7, with 8 positions matching TRBD1. V was pared by 5 bases and J by 7 bases, with 11 bases of the junction left unmatched. CDR3 length: 14 residues. Germline loops: CDR1 SGHRS, CDR2 YFSETQ.

The rearrangement joins TRBV19 to TRBJ2-1, with TRBD1 identical over 7 bases. V gave up 5 bases and J gave up 8 bases; unmatched junction bases: 18. The CDR3 length is 17 residues. Germline V gene sequence: CDR1 LNHDA, CDR2 SQIVND (reference sequence). The CDR3 coding sequence is TGTGCCAGTAGTCAGCTAAGGGGGCAGGGTCTCGGCGATGAGCAGTTCTTC. This gives the protein CASSQLRGQGLGDEQFF.